This entry lists 7 T cell receptor beta chains sequenced from one sample in a study of cytomegalovirus exposure and HLA in healthy donors. Both 60 Vbeta primers and 13 Jbeta primers went into the PCR. Data came from immunoSEQ multiplex PCR; TCRdb stores just in-frame clones and leaves some out. The top ten hold approximately 9.7% of the sample, which has 55,000 to 80,000 clones, around 80% seen once. The sample was PBMCs. These receptors came from a man aged 35-49 years in good health and CMV-seronegative.

The table lists this clone with a count of one. The chain joins TRBV19 to TRBJ1-1; 11 nucleotides line up with TRBD1. The germline CDR1 and CDR2 sequences are LNHDA and SQIVND (reference sequence). V was pared by 3 bases and J by 0 bases, with 12 bases of the junction left unmatched. The CDR3 extends over 19 amino acids. The CDR3 bases are TGTGCCAGTAGTATCCTGTTACTTAGGACAGGGGGCCTGAACACTGAAGCTTTCTTT. Its protein product is CASSILLLRTGGLNTEAFF.

This chain uses TRBV2 with TRBJ1-4, with TRBD1 as a possible D gene (6 bases). Trimming removed 2 bases at V and 10 bases at J, with 17 bases between. This CDR3 is built from 15 residues. CDR1 is SNHLY and CDR2 is FYNNEI in the germline V gene. The CDR3 sequence is CASSERGGQALKLFF. CDR3 DNA sequence: TGTGCCAGCAGTGAAAGGGGGGGGCAGGCACTAAAACTGTTTTTT.

The chain recombines TRBV5-4 with TRBJ1-1, with a possible D match to TRBD1 (5 bases). Germline CDR1 is SGHNT and CDR2 is YYREEE (reference sequence). The V end lost 2 bases, the J end lost 4 bases, and 9 bases lay between the germline ends. The CDR3 contains 13 residues. The DNA for the CDR3 is TGTGCCAGCAGCTTCCCGGGGGGCACTGAAGCTTTCTTT. This codes for CASSFPGGTEAFF.

Comment on this clone: This same CDR3 is encoded by further DNA sequences in the sample. This chain connects TRBV12-5 to TRBJ1-3; D remains ambiguous. Per the germline V gene, CDR1 is LGHNT and CDR2 is FRNRAP. The CDR3 totals 13 residues. The V gene lost 0 bases and the J gene lost 4 bases, with 4 bases spanning the gap. As DNA, the CDR3 is TGTGCTAGTGGTTTGGTAAGCGGAAACACCATATATTTT. Protein: CASGLVSGNTIYF.

This clone showed up just a few times. V usage is TRBV4-1 and J usage is TRBJ1-6; TRBD1 aligns across 10 bases. Looked up from germline, CDR1 is MGHRA and CDR2 is YSYEKL. Trimming took 5 bases from V and 9 from J; bases not matched to a gene: 4. The CDR3 covers 14 residues. CDR3 DNA sequence: TGCGCCAGCAGCAACCGGGACAGGGGTTCACCCCTCCACTTT. Its translation: CASSNRDRGSPLHF.

V usage is TRBV28 and J usage is TRBJ2-1; TRBD2 aligns across 10 bases. V lost 5 bases and J lost 7; bases outside the gene matches: 5. CDR1 is MDHEN and CDR2 is SYDVKM in the germline V gene. The CDR3 spans 14 residues. CDR3 sequence reads: CASSSGGALNEQFF. The CDR3 DNA reads TGTGCCAGCAGTAGCGGGGGGGCCCTGAATGAGCAGTTCTTC. The full variable domain, completed using reference TRBV28 and TRBJ2-1, is DVKVTQSSRYLVKRTGEKVFLECVQDMDHENMFWYRQDPGLGLRLIYFSYDVKMKEKGDIPEGYSVSREKKERFSLILESASTNQTSMYLCASSSGGALNEQFFGPGTRLTVL.

The chain couples TRBV5-1 to TRBJ2-7, with TRBD2 matching over 11 bases. The CDR3 covers 15 residues. V was pared by 3 bases and J by 3 bases, with 5 bases of the junction left unmatched. Germline loops: CDR1 SGHRS, CDR2 YFSETQ. The CDR3 coding sequence is TGCGCCAGCAGCTCAACCGGGACTAGCGGCTACGAGCAGTACTTC. It translates to CASSSTGTSGYEQYF.